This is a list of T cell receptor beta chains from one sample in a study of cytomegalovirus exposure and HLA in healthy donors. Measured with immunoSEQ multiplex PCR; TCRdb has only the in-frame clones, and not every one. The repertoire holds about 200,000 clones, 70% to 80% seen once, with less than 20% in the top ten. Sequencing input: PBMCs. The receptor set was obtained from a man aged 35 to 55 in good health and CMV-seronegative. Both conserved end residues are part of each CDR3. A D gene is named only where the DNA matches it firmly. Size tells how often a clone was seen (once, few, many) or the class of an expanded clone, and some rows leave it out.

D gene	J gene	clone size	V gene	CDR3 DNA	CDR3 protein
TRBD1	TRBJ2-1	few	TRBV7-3	TGTGCCAGCAGCTCCCCGGGACAGAACTACAATGAGCAGTTCTTC	CASSSPGQNYNEQFF
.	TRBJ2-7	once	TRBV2	TGTGCCAGCAGCGATCCGGGACACTCTTACGAGCAGTACTTC	CASSDPGHSYEQYF
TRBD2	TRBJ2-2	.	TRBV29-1	TGCAGCGTTGTAGGGGGCGGGAGGGCCGGGGAGCTGTTTTTT	CSVVGGGRAGELFF
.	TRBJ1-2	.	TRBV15	TGTGCCACCAGCAGGGACAACAGATCTGGCTACACCTTC	CATSRDNRSGYTF
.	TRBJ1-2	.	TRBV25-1	TGTGCCAGCAGTGAATGGGCCCCCGGCAGGAGGGCGACTGGCTACACCTTC	CASSEWAPGRRATGYTF
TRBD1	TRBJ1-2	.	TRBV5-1	TGCGCCAGCAGTTCCTATACAGGGGGCAATGGCTACACCTTC	CASSSYTGGNGYTF
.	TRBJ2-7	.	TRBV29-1	TGCAGCGTTGATGGGGCTAGCGTCGGCGAGCAGTACTTC	CSVDGASVGEQYF
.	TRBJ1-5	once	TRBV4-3	TGCGCCAGCAGCCAAGAAGCAGGATTTCAGCCCCAGCATTTT	CASSQEAGFQPQHF
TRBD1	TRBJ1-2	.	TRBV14	TGTGCCAGCAGCCCATTGGGACAGGGAGATGGCTACACCTTC	CASSPLGQGDGYTF
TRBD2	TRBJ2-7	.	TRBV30	TGTGCCTGGTCGCGGGGGGGGTCGTCGTGGGGTAGGGGCTACGAGCAGTACTTC	CAWSRGGSSWGRGYEQYF
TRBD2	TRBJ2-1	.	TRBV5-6	TGTGCCAGCAGCCCTCGGACTAGCGGACTCAATGAGCAGTTCTTC	CASSPRTSGLNEQFF
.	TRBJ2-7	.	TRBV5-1	TGCGCCAGCAGCTTGGAGCCTAAGAGCTCCTACGAGCAGTACTTC	CASSLEPKSSYEQYF
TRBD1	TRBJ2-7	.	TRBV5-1	TGCGCCAGCAGCTTGAGGGGGCGCCCCTACGAGCAGTACTTC	CASSLRGRPYEQYF
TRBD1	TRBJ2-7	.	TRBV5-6	TGTGCCAGCAGCTTCGCGGGACAGGTCTACGAGCAGTACTTC	CASSFAGQVYEQYF
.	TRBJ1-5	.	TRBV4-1	TGCGCCAGCAGCCAAGATTTGACACCCCCGGGGAATCAGCCCCAGCATTTT	CASSQDLTPPGNQPQHF
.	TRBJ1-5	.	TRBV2	TGTGCCAGCAGTGGGGGGGGGAATCAGCCCCAGCATTTT	CASSGGGNQPQHF
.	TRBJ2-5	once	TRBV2	TGTGCCTCCTCCGGGCAGGGGACAGAGACCCAGTACTTC	CASSGQGTETQYF
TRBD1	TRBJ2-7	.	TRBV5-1	TGCGCCAGCAGCTTAATCGGGACAGGGAAGGGGCAGTACTTC	CASSLIGTGKGQYF